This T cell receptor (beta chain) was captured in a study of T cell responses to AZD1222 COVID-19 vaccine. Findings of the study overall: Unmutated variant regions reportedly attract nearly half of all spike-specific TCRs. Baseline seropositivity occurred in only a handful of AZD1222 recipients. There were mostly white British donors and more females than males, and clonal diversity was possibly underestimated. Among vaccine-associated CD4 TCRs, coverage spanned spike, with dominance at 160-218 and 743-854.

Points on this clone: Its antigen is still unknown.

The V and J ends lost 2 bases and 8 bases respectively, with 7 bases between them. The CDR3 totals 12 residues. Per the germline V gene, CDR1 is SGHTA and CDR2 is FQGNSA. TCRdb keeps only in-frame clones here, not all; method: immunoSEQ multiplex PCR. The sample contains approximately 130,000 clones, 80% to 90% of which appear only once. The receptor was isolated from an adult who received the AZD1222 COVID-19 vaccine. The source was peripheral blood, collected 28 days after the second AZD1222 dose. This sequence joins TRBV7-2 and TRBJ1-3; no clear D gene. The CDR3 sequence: CASSLMRDTIYF. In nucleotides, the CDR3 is TGTGCCAGCAGCTTAATGAGGGACACCATATATTTT.